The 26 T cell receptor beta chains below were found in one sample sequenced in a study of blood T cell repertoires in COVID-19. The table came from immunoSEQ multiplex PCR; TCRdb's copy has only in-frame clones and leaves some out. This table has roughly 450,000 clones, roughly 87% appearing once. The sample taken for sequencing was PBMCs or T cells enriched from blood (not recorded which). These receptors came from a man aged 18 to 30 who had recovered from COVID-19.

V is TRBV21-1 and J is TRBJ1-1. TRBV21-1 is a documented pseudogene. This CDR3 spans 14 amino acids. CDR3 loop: CASISTLSATEAFF. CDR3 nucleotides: TGTGCCAGCATTTCGACTCTATCCGCCACTGAAGCTTTCTTT.

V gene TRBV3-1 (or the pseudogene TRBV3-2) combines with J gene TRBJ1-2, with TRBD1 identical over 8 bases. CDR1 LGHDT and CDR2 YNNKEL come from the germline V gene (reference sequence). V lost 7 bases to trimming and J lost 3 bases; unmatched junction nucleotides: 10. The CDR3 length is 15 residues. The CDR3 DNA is TGTGCCAGCACCAATTCTCCAGGGGGCCACTATGGCTACACCTTC. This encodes CASTNSPGGHYGYTF.

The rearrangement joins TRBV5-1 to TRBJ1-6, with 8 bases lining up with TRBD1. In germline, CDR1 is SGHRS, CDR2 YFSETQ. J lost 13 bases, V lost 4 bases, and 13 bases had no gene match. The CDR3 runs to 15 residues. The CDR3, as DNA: TGCGCCAGCAGCACGACAGGGGACAACACGAGCCCCCTCCACTTT. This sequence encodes CASSTTGDNTSPLHF.

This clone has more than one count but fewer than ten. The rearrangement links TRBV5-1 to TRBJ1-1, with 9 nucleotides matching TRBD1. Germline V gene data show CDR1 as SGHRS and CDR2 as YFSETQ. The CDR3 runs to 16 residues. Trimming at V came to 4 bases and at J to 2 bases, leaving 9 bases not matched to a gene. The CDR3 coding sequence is TGCGCCAGCAGCCCCGGGACAGGGAGGACCAACACTGAAGCTTTCTTT. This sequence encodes CASSPGTGRTNTEAFF.

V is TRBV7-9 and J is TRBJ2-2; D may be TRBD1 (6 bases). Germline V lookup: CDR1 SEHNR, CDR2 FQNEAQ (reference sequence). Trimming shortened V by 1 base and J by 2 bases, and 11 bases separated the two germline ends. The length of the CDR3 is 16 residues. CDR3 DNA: TGTGCCAGCAGCTTAGGGACAGTTTTAAACACCGGGGAGCTGTTTTTT. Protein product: CASSLGTVLNTGELFF.

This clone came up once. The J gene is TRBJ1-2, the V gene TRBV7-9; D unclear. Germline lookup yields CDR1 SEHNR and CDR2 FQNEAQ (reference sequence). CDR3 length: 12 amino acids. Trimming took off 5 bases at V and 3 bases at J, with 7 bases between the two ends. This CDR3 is CASSPQDYGYTF. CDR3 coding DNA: TGTGCCAGCAGCCCCCAGGACTATGGCTACACCTTC.

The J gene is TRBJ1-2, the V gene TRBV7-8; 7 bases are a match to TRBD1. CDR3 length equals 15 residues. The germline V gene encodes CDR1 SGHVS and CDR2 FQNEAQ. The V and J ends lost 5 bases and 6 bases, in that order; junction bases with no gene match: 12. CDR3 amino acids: CASSGPTGIIDGYTF. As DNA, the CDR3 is TGTGCCAGCAGCGGCCCGACAGGGATAATCGATGGCTACACCTTC. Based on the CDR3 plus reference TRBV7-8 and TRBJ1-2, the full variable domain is GAGVSQSPRYKVAKRGQDVALRCDPISGHVSLFWYQQALGQGPEFLTYFQNEAQLDKSGLPSDRFFAERPEGSVSTLKIQRTQQEDSAVYLCASSGPTGIIDGYTFGSGTRLTVV.

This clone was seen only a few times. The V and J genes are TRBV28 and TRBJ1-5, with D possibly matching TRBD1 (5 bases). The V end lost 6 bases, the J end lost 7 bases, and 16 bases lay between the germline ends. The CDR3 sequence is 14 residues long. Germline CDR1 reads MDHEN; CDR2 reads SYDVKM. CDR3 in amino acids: CASRRDSRGQPQHF. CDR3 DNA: TGTGCCAGCAGACGGGACTCAAGGGGACAGCCCCAGCATTTT.

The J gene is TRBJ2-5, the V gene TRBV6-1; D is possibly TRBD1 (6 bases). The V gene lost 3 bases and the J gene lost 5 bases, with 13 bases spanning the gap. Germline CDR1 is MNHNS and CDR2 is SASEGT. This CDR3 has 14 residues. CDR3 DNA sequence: TGTGCCAGCAGTGATCCAGGGCAGGGGGAGACCCAGTACTTC. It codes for CASSDPGQGETQYF.

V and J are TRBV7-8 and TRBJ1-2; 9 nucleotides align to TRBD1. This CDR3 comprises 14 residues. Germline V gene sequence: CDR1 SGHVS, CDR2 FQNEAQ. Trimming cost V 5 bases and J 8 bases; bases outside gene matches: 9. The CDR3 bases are TGTGCCAGCAGCCCCCGGCGACAGGGGGTGGGCTACACCTTC. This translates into CASSPRRQGVGYTF. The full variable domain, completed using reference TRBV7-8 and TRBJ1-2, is GAGVSQSPRYKVAKRGQDVALRCDPISGHVSLFWYQQALGQGPEFLTYFQNEAQLDKSGLPSDRFFAERPEGSVSTLKIQRTQQEDSAVYLCASSPRRQGVGYTFGSGTRLTVV.

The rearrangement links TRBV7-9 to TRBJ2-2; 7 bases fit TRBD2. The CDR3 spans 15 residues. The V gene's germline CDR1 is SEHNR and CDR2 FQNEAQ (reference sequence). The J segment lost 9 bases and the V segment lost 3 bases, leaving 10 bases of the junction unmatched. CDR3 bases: TGTGCCAGCAGCTTTAAGACTAGCAGCAGCCGGGAGCTGTTTTTT. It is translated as CASSFKTSSSRELFF.

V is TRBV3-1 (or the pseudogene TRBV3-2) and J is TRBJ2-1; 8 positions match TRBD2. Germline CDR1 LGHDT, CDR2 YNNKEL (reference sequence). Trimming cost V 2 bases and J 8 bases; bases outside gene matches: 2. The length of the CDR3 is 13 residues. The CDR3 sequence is CASSQRAGDEQFF. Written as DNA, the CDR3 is TGTGCCAGCAGCCAACGAGCGGGGGATGAGCAGTTCTTC.

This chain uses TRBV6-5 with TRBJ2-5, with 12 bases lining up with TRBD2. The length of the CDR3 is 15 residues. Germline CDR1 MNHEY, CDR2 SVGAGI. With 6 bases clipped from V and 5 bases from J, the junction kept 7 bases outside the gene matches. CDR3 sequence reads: CASRPTSGGWETQYF. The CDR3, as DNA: TGTGCCAGCAGACCGACTAGCGGGGGCTGGGAGACCCAGTACTTC.

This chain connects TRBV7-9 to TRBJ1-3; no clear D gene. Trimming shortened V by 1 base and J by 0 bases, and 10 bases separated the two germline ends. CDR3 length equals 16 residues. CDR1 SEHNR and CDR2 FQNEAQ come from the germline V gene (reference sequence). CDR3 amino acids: CASSLVSGYSGNTIYF. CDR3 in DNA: TGTGCCAGCAGCTTAGTTTCGGGATACTCTGGAAACACCATATATTTT. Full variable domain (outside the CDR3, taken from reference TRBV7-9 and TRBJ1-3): DTGVSQNPRHKITKRGQNVTFRCDPISEHNRLYWYRQTLGQGPEFLTYFQNEAQLEKSRLLSDRFSAERPKGSFSTLEIQRTEQGDSAMYLCASSLVSGYSGNTIYFGEGSWLTVV.

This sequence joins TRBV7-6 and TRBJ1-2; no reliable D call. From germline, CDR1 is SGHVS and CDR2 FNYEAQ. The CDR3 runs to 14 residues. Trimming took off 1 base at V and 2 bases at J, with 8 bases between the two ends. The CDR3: CASSLDPRNYGYTF. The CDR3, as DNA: TGTGCCAGCAGCTTAGACCCCAGAAACTATGGCTACACCTTC. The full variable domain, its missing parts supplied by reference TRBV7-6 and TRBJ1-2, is GAGVSQSPRYKVTKRGQDVALRCDPISGHVSLYWYRQALGQGPEFLTYFNYEAQQDKSGLPNDRFSAERPEGSISTLTIQRTEQRDSAMYRCASSLDPRNYGYTFGSGTRLTVV.

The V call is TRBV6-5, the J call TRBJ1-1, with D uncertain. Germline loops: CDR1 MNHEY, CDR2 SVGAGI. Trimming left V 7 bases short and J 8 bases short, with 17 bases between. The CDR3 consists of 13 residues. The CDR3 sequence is CASTKQEGGEAFF. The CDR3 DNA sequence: TGTGCCAGCACCAAGCAAGAGGGTGGAGAAGCTTTCTTT.

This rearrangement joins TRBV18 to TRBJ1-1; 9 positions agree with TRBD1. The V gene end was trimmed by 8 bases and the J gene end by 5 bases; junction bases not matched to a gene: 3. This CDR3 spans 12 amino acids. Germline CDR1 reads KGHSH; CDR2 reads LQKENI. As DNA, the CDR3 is TGTGCCAGCACGGGACAGGGAACTGAAGCTTTCTTT. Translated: CASTGQGTEAFF.

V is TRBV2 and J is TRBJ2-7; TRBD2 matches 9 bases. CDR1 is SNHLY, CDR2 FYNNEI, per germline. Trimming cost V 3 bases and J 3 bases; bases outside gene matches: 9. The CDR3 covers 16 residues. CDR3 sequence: CASSDLGLAGYYEQYF. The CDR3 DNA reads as TGTGCCAGCAGTGATTTAGGCCTAGCGGGATACTACGAGCAGTACTTC.

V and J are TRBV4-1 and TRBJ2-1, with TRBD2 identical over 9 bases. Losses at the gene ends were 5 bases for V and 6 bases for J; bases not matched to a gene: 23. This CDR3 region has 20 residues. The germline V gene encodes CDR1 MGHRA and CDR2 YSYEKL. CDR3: CASSKRSDDWTAGGGNEQFF. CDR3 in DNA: TGCGCCAGCAGCAAACGTTCCGACGACTGGACAGCGGGAGGAGGCAATGAGCAGTTCTTC.

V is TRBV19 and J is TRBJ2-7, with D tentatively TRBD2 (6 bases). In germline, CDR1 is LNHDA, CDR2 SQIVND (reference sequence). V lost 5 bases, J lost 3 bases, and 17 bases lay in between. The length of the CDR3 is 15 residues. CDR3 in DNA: TGTGCCAGTAGTGTAGCCGGGACTGTCAACTACGAGCAGTACTTC. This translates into CASSVAGTVNYEQYF.

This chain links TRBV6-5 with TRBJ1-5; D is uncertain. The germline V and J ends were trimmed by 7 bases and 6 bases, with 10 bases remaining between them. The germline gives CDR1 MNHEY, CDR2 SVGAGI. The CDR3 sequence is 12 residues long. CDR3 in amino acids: CASTYGPQPQHF. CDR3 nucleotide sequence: TGTGCCAGCACCTATGGGCCTCAGCCCCAGCATTTT.

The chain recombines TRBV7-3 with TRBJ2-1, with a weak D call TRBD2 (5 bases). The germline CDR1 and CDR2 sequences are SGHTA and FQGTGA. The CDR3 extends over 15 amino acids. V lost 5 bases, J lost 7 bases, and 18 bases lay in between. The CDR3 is CASSPPNRGPNEQFF. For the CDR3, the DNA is TGTGCCAGCAGCCCACCGAATAGAGGGCCGAATGAGCAGTTCTTC.

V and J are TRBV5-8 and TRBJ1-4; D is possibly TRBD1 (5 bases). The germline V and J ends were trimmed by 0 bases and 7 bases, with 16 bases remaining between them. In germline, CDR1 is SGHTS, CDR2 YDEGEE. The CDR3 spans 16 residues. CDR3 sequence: CASSLGGGATGEKLFF. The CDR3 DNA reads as TGTGCCAGCAGCTTGGGCGGGGGAGCTACGGGTGAAAAACTGTTTTTT.

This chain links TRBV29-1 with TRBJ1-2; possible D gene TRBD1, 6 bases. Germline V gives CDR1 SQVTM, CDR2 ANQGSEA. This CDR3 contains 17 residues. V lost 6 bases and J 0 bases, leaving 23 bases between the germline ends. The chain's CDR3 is CSVPQGGWLRANYGYTF. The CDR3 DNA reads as TGCAGCGTCCCGCAAGGGGGATGGCTTAGGGCTAACTATGGCTACACCTTC.

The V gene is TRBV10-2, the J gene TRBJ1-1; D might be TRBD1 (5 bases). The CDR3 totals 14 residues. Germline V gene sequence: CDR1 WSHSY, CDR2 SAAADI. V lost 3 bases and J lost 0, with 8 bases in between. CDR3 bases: TGCGCCAGCAGTGAACCACAGGTGAACACTGAAGCTTTCTTT. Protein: CASSEPQVNTEAFF.

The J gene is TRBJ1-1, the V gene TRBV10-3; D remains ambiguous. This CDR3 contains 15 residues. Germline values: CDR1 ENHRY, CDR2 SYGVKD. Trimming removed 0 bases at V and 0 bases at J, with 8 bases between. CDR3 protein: CAISESSLMNTEAFF. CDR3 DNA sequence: TGTGCCATCAGTGAGTCGAGTCTCATGAACACTGAAGCTTTCTTT.